The 27 T cell receptor beta chains presented below share a single source sample, sequenced in a study of vaccination effects on CD4 cells after COVID-19 (dated by TCRdb to 2021 to 2024). The antigens these receptors bind are not known. To identify antigen-specific CD4+ T cell clonotypes by their expansion, the ViraFEST assay first stimulated PBMC with viral peptide pools and then applied TCR sequencing. After around 11 days of culture, CD4+ T cells were isolated with the EasySep CD4+ T cell isolation kit. Each participant received two doses of an mRNA SARS-CoV-2 vaccine, either BNT162b2 or mRNA-1273. Libraries were built with the immunoSEQ multiplex PCR assay. TCRdb retrieved this table from immuneACCESS and kept in-frame rearrangements only. Not all clones are present; in checked studies, unresolved V genes account for under half, and no reason is known for the remainder. Across this sample there are tens of thousands of clones, with 60% to 80% seen only once. Roughly 15% of the sample comes from the top ten.

This specimen consisted of CD4+ T cells from PBMCs cultured with HCoV-229E spike peptides, obtained after COVID-19 vaccination. The cell subset or site label, as the study defines it: HCoV-229E spike overlapping peptide pool stimulation. These receptors originate from a human donor who received a COVID-19 vaccine.

This clone was detected a few times. The rearrangement joins TRBV20-1 to TRBJ2-1, with no clear D. V lost 4 bases and J lost 6, with 7 bases in between. Germline V gives CDR1 DFQATT, CDR2 SNEGSKA (reference sequence). The CDR3 runs 11 residues. In DNA, the CDR3 is TGCAGTGCTACAGGCGCCAATGAGCAGTTCTTC. Residues: CSATGANEQFF.

This chain uses TRBV7-7 with TRBJ2-2; D unresolved. The germline gives CDR1 SSHAT, CDR2 FNYEAQ (reference sequence). The CDR3 covers 17 residues. The V gene lost 0 bases and the J gene lost 0 bases, with 11 bases spanning the gap. The CDR3 protein is CASSLAPRRTNTGELFF. As DNA, the CDR3 is TGTGCCAGCAGCTTAGCTCCACGACGGACGAACACCGGGGAGCTGTTTTTT.

This chain uses TRBV6-5 with TRBJ1-1, with TRBD1 matching over 9 bases. The CDR3 loop spans 15 amino acids. CDR1 MNHEY and CDR2 SVGAGI come from the germline V gene. After removal of 8 bases from V and 4 bases from J, the junction contained 11 bases not matched to a gene. The DNA of the CDR3 is TGTGCCAGCGTCGCCGGGACAGGGCCGGGCACTGAAGCTTTCTTT. Protein: CASVAGTGPGTEAFF.

V gene TRBV6-5 combines with J gene TRBJ1-1; D unresolved. Germline-derived CDR1 and CDR2 are MNHEY and SVGAGI. The CDR3 contains 14 residues. V was trimmed by 4 bases and J by 4 bases, leaving 13 bases between them. The CDR3 region has the DNA TGTGCCAGCAGTTCTGTCGTGTTTGGCACTGAAGCTTTCTTT. The encoded protein is CASSSVVFGTEAFF.

The chain is built from TRBV5-1 and TRBJ2-3; 10 bases match TRBD2. Germline CDR1 SGHRS, CDR2 YFSETQ. V was clipped by 2 bases and J by 0 bases; unmatched bases: 6. The CDR3 is made up of 17 amino acids. Here the CDR3 reads CASSLRLAGSSTDTQYF. The CDR3, as DNA: TGCGCCAGCAGCTTAAGACTAGCGGGCTCTAGCACAGATACGCAGTATTTT.

The chain couples TRBV7-8 to TRBJ2-5; unclear D gene. V gave up 5 bases and J gave up 5 bases, with 12 bases separating them. The CDR3 covers 13 residues. Germline V gives CDR1 SGHVS, CDR2 FQNEAQ. The CDR3 DNA reads TGTGCCAGCAGCCCTGGTCCCCCCGAGACCCAGTACTTC. The encoded protein is CASSPGPPETQYF.

V and J are TRBV5-8 and TRBJ2-6, with D perhaps TRBD1 (5 bases). The germline V gene encodes CDR1 SGHTS and CDR2 YDEGEE. This CDR3 spans 15 amino acids. Trimming removed 0 bases at V and 2 bases at J, with 6 bases between. DNA for the CDR3: TGTGCCAGCAGCTTGGGGGGCGCTGGGGCCAACGTCCTGACTTTC. Amino acids: CASSLGGAGANVLTF. The full variable domain, in which reference TRBV5-8 and TRBJ2-6 provide the parts outside the CDR3, is EAGVTQSPTHLIKTRGQQATLRCSPISGHTSVYWYQQALGLGLQFLLWYDEGEERNRGNFPPRFSGRQFPNYSSELNVNALELEDSALYLCASSLGGAGANVLTFGAGSRLTVL.

On this clone itself: A read error may explain this, as a much larger clone is one base away. The chain recombines TRBV6-4 with TRBJ2-3; 11 bases are shared with TRBD2. The CDR3 has 15 residues. Losses at the gene ends were 4 bases for V and 1 base for J; bases not matched to a gene: 1. The V gene's germline CDR1 is MRHNA and CDR2 SNTAGT. For the CDR3, the DNA is TGTGCCAGCAGTGCACTAGCGGGGGGCACAGATACGCAGTATTTT. Encoded protein: CASSALAGGTDTQYF.

J is TRBJ1-5 and V is TRBV18, with 9 bases matching TRBD1. Looked up from germline, CDR1 is KGHSH and CDR2 is LQKENI. Trimming took 0 bases from V and 3 from J; bases not matched to a gene: 6. The CDR3 contains 17 residues. The CDR3 DNA follows: TGTGCCAGCTCACCACCGGGAACAGGGGGCAACAATCAGCCCCAGCATTTT. Its translation: CASSPPGTGGNNQPQHF.

The table lists this clone with a few counts. The rearrangement uses TRBV18 and TRBJ2-3, with D uncertain. Germline V CDR1 and CDR2: KGHSH, LQKENI. V dropped 1 base and J dropped 2 bases, with 4 bases sitting between them. The CDR3 is made up of 13 amino acids. The CDR3 DNA reads as TGTGCCAGCTCACCACGGTACACAGATACGCAGTATTTT. It is translated as CASSPRYTDTQYF.

V gene TRBV5-1 combines with J gene TRBJ2-7, with D perhaps TRBD1 (6 bases). This CDR3 is 12 amino acids long. Trimming stripped 4 bases from V and 5 bases from J, with 10 bases between. Germline V CDR1 and CDR2: SGHRS, YFSETQ. CDR3 sequence: CASSAHRDEQYF. CDR3 sequence (DNA): TGCGCCAGCAGCGCCCACAGGGACGAGCAGTACTTC.

The rearrangement uses TRBV5-4 and TRBJ2-1; a possible D gene is TRBD2 (5 bases). The CDR3 is 13 amino acids. Germline V gene lookup returns CDR1 SGHNT and CDR2 YYREEE (reference sequence). Trimming left V 2 bases short and J 6 bases short, with 9 bases between. CDR3 residues: CASSLKDSNEQFF. The DNA of the CDR3 is TGTGCCAGCAGCTTAAAGGACTCCAATGAGCAGTTCTTC.

The CDR3 reads CASSLKEVLNTGELFF. CDR3 nucleotide sequence: TGTGCCAGCAGCTTAAAAGAGGTTCTGAACACCGGGGAGCTGTTTTTT. V usage is TRBV7-8 and J usage is TRBJ2-2; D unclear. The germline V gene has CDR1 SGHVS and CDR2 FQNEAQ. This CDR3 comprises 16 residues. The V end was cut by 2 bases, the J end by 1 base, with 11 bases between. Complete variable domain (other parts from reference TRBV7-8 and TRBJ2-2): GAGVSQSPRYKVAKRGQDVALRCDPISGHVSLFWYQQALGQGPEFLTYFQNEAQLDKSGLPSDRFFAERPEGSVSTLKIQRTQQEDSAVYLCASSLKEVLNTGELFFGEGSRLTVL.

This rearrangement joins TRBV4-1 to TRBJ2-1; tentative D call: TRBD1 (6 bases). The V gene lost 2 bases and the J gene lost 5 bases, with 13 bases spanning the gap. Germline CDR1 reads MGHRA; CDR2 reads YSYEKL. The CDR3 has 15 amino acids. CDR3 region: CASSQMARTDNEQFF. In nucleotides, the CDR3 is TGCGCCAGCAGCCAAATGGCCCGGACAGACAATGAGCAGTTCTTC.

The chain has TRBV27 and TRBJ2-1, with D possibly matching TRBD1 (6 bases). Germline-derived CDR1 and CDR2 are MNHEY and SMNVEV (reference sequence). This CDR3 contains 16 residues. The ends were cut back, 5 bases at V and 9 bases at J, with 23 bases in the middle. The CDR3 DNA reads as TGTGCCAGCAGTCTAACCCCCGAACAGAGGGGGATTGAGCAGTTCTTC. It yields the protein CASSLTPEQRGIEQFF.

This clone has more than one count but fewer than ten. The rearrangement links TRBV6-5 to TRBJ1-5; D unresolved. The germline V gene encodes CDR1 MNHEY and CDR2 SVGAGI. Trimming cost V 0 bases and J 0 bases, with 6 bases left between them. This CDR3 is 15 amino acids long. CDR3 nucleotides: TGTGCCAGCAGTTACTCTCCTTATAGCAATCAGCCCCAGCATTTT. Translated: CASSYSPYSNQPQHF.

The chain has TRBV28 and TRBJ2-7; D is possibly TRBD2 (6 bases). This CDR3 comprises 10 residues. V lost 10 bases and J 2 bases, leaving 6 bases between the germline ends. CDR1 is MDHEN and CDR2 is SYDVKM in the germline V gene. CDR3 DNA sequence: TGTGCCACGGGGGCCTACGAGCAGTACTTC. It translates to CATGAYEQYF.

This clone has just one count. This rearrangement joins TRBV6-1 to TRBJ1-2, with 8 positions matching TRBD1. The CDR3 runs 14 residues. V was pared by 0 bases and J by 5 bases, with 2 bases of the junction left unmatched. CDR1 and CDR2 from the germline V gene are MNHNS and SASEGT. This CDR3 reads CASSEAQGAYGYTF. CDR3 DNA sequence: TGTGCCAGCAGTGAAGCGCAGGGGGCATATGGCTACACCTTC.

This clone came up a few times. The J gene is TRBJ1-1, the V gene TRBV20-1; no clear D gene. The CDR3 contains 11 residues. Germline values: CDR1 DFQATT, CDR2 SNEGSKA (reference sequence). The V end was cut by 6 bases, the J end by 5 bases, with 10 bases between. The CDR3 reads CSAKPFTEAFF. The CDR3 bases are TGCAGTGCGAAACCCTTTACTGAAGCTTTCTTT.

The V and J genes are TRBV5-1 and TRBJ1-4; a weak D match, TRBD1 (5 bases). The CDR3 loop spans 16 amino acids. V was trimmed by 1 base and J by 4 bases, leaving 14 bases between them. CDR1 is SGHRS, CDR2 YFSETQ, per germline. CDR3 nucleotide sequence: TGCGCCAGCAGCTTGTCAGCAGGGCGGGTTAATGAAAAACTGTTTTTT. Its translation: CASSLSAGRVNEKLFF.

This sequence joins TRBV14 and TRBJ1-2, with a weak D call TRBD1 (5 bases). The V gene's germline CDR1 is SGHDN and CDR2 FVKESK. Trimming removed 4 bases from V and 2 bases from J, with 14 bases in between. The CDR3 loop spans 15 amino acids. CDR3 in amino acids: CASSPMGGTNYGYTF. In nucleotides, the CDR3 is TGTGCCAGCAGCCCCATGGGGGGGACCAACTATGGCTACACCTTC.

The chain joins TRBV7-9 to TRBJ2-2; 9 bases map to TRBD1. Germline V gene lookup returns CDR1 SEHNR and CDR2 FQNEAQ (reference sequence). Unmatched junction bases numbered 12, after V lost 6 bases and J lost 7 bases. The CDR3 sequence is 16 residues long. The CDR3 DNA is TGTGCCAGCAGTTCAAGACGGACAGGGGACAGCGGGGAGCTGTTTTTT. Translation: CASSSRRTGDSGELFF. The whole variable domain, remainder taken from reference TRBV7-9 and TRBJ2-2, is DTGVSQNPRHKITKRGQNVTFRCDPISEHNRLYWYRQTLGQGPEFLTYFQNEAQLEKSRLLSDRFSAERPKGSFSTLEIQRTEQGDSAMYLCASSSRRTGDSGELFFGEGSRLTVL.

The chain carries TRBV4-1 and TRBJ2-3, with unresolved D. Germline-derived CDR1 and CDR2 are MGHRA and YSYEKL. V dropped 4 bases and J dropped 2 bases, with 13 bases sitting between them. The CDR3 sequence is 15 residues long. The CDR3 nucleotides read TGCGCCAGCAGCCCTAGAAGCCCACCCACAGATACGCAGTATTTT. Translation: CASSPRSPPTDTQYF.

V usage is TRBV12-5 and J usage is TRBJ2-7; D is unclear. The CDR3 length is 13 residues. V lost 3 bases to trimming and J lost 2 bases, with 8 bases between them. Germline V gives CDR1 LGHNT, CDR2 FRNRAP. This chain's CDR3 is CASGFGQTYEQYF. The CDR3 DNA reads TGTGCTAGTGGTTTTGGCCAAACCTACGAGCAGTACTTC.

The chain joins TRBV9 to TRBJ2-1, with 10 bases matching TRBD2. The CDR3 runs to 16 residues. The V segment lost 5 bases and the J segment 3 bases; nucleotides outside the gene matches: 8. Germline loops: CDR1 SGDLS, CDR2 YYNGEE. CDR3 protein: CASSRSGGAIYNEQFF. The CDR3 nucleotides are TGTGCCAGCAGTCGGAGCGGGGGGGCCATCTACAATGAGCAGTTCTTC.

The V call is TRBV5-4, the J call TRBJ2-2, with a possible D match to TRBD1 (7 bases). The CDR3 spans 16 residues. Trimming pared 4 bases from V and 1 base from J, leaving 14 bases between. Germline V gives CDR1 SGHNT, CDR2 YYREEE (reference sequence). In DNA form, the CDR3 reads TGTGCCAGCAGCCCTGGAGGGGGCCTGAACACCGGGGAGCTGTTTTTT. Encoded protein: CASSPGGGLNTGELFF.

This clone was counted a few times. The chain recombines TRBV7-9 with TRBJ2-1, with D possibly matching TRBD2 (5 bases). The germline CDR1 and CDR2 sequences are SEHNR and FQNEAQ (reference sequence). CDR3 size: 13 residues. The ends were cut back, 3 bases at V and 2 bases at J, with 5 bases in the middle. The CDR3 reads CASSLGAYNEQFF. CDR3 nucleotides: TGTGCCAGCAGCTTGGGAGCCTACAATGAGCAGTTCTTC.